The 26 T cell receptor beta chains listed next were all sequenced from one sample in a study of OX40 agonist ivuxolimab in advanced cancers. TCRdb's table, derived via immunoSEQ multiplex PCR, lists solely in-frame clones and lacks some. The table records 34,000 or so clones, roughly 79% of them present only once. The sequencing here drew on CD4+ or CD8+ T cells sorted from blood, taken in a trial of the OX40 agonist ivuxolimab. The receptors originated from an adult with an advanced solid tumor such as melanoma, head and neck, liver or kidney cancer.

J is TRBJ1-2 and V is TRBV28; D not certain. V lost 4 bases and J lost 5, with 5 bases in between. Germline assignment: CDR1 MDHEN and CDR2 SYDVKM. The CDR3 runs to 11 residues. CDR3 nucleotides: TGTGCCAGCAGTTCGGGATATGGCTACACCTTC. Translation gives CASSSGYGYTF.

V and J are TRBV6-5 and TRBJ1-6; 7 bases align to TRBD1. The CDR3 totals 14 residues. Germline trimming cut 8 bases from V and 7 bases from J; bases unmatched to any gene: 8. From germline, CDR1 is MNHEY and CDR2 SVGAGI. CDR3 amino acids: CASAQGTVNSPLHF. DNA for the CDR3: TGTGCCAGCGCCCAGGGGACAGTGAATTCACCCCTCCACTTT.

CDR3 residues: CASSFLGGSRSYEQYF. DNA of the CDR3: TGTGCCAGCAGCTTTTTAGGCGGCTCAAGGAGCTACGAGCAGTACTTC. The chain uses TRBV7-2 and TRBJ2-7; D is uncertain. The CDR3 is 16 amino acids. Trimming stripped 3 bases from V and 3 bases from J, with 18 bases between. In germline, CDR1 is SGHTA, CDR2 FQGNSA.

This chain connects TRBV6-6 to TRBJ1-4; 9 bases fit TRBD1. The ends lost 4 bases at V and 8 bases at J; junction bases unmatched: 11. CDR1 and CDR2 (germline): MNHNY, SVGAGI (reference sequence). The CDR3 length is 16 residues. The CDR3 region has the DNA TGTGCCAGCAGTTCTAGCTCAACAGGGGGCCAGGAAAAACTGTTTTTT. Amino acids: CASSSSSTGGQEKLFF.

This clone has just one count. The CDR3 nucleotides are TGTGCCAGCAGTTATGAAGGTGCTGGGGCCAACGTCCTGACTTTC. Translated, it gives CASSYEGAGANVLTF. The chain combines TRBV6-5 with TRBJ2-6; D is unclear. The CDR3 consists of 15 residues. The ends were cut back, 3 bases at V and 2 bases at J, with 8 bases in the middle. Germline assignment: CDR1 MNHEY and CDR2 SVGAGI.

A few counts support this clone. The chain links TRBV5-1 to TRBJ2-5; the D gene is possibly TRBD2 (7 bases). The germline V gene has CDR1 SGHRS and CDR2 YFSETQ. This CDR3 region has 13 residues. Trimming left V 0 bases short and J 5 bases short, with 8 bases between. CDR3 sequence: CASSLEGGETQYF. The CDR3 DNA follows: TGCGCCAGCAGCTTGGAGGGGGGGGAGACCCAGTACTTC.

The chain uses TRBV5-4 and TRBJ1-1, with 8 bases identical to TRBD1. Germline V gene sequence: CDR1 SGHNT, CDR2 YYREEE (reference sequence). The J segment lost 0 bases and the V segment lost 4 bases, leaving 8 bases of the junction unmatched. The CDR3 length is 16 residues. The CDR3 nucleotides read TGTGCCAGCAGCCCGGCGGACAGGGCCATGAACACTGAAGCTTTCTTT. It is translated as CASSPADRAMNTEAFF.

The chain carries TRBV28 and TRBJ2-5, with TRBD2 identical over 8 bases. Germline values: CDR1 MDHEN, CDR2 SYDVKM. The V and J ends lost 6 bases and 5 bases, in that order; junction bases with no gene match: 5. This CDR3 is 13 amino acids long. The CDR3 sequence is CASSRTSGETQYF. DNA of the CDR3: TGTGCCAGCAGCCGAACTAGCGGCGAGACCCAGTACTTC.

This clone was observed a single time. The CDR3 region is CASSPGGAVYEQYF. The CDR3 coding sequence is TGTGCCAGCAGTCCAGGGGGCGCGGTTTACGAGCAGTACTTC. The chain has TRBV27 and TRBJ2-7, with TRBD1 identical over 8 bases. The V gene end was trimmed by 5 bases and the J gene end by 4 bases; junction bases not matched to a gene: 7. CDR1 is MNHEY and CDR2 is SMNVEV in the germline V gene (reference sequence). The CDR3 runs 14 residues.

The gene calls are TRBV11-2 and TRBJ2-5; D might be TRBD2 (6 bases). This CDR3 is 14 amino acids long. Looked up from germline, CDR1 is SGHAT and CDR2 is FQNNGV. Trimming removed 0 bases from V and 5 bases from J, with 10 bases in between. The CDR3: CASSLELRGETQYF. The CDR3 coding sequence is TGTGCCAGCAGCTTAGAATTGCGGGGTGAGACCCAGTACTTC.

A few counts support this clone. Written as DNA, the CDR3 is TGTGCCAGCAGACTCAGGACAGGGGACGAGCAGTACTTC. Translated: CASRLRTGDEQYF. The V call is TRBV7-9, the J call TRBJ2-7; the match to TRBD1 covers 9 bases. The CDR3 is 13 residues long. Germline V gene lookup returns CDR1 SEHNR and CDR2 FQNEAQ (reference sequence). Trimming took 6 bases from V and 5 from J; bases not matched to a gene: 5.

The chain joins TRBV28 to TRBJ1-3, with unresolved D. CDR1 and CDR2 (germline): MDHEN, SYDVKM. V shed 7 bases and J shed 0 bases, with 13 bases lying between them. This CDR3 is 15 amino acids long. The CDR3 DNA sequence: TGTGCCAGCACCACCTACCCCGCCTCTGGAAACACCATATATTTT. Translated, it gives CASTTYPASGNTIYF.

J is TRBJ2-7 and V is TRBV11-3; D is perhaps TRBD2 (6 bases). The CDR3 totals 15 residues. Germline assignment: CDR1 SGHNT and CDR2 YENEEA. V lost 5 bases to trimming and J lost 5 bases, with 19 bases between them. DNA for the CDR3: TGTGCCAGCAGCGCCCGCGGGATATGGGGCCACGAGCAGTACTTC. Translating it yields CASSARGIWGHEQYF. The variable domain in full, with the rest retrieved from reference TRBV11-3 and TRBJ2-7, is EAGVVQSPRYKIIEKKQPVAFWCNPISGHNTLYWYLQNLGQGPELLIRYENEEAVDDSQLPKDRFSAERLKGVDSTLKIQPAELGDSAVYLCASSARGIWGHEQYFGPGTRLTVT.

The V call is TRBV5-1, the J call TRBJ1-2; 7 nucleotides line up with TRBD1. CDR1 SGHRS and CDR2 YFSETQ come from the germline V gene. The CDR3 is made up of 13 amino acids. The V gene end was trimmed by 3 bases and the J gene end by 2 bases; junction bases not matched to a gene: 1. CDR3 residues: CASSWTGNYGYTF. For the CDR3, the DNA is TGCGCCAGCAGCTGGACAGGAAACTATGGCTACACCTTC. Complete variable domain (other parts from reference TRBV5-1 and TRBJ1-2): KAGVTQTPRYLIKTRGQQVTLSCSPISGHRSVSWYQQTPGQGLQFLFEYFSETQRNKGNFPGRFSGRQFSNSRSEMNVSTLELGDSALYLCASSWTGNYGYTFGSGTRLTVV.

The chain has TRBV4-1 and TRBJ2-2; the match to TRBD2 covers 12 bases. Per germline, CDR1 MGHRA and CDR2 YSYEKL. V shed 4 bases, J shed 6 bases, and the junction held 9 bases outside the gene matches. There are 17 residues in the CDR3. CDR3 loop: CASSRPGLAGSAGELFF. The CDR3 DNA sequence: TGCGCCAGCAGCCGGCCGGGACTAGCGGGCTCCGCCGGGGAGCTGTTTTTT.

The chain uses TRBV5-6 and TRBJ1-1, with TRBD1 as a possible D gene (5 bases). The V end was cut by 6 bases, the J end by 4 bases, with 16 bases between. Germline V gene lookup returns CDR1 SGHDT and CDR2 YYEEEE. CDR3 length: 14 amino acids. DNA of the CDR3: TGTGCCAGCAAATCGTTGGGCAGGGCCACTGAAGCTTTCTTT. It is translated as CASKSLGRATEAFF.

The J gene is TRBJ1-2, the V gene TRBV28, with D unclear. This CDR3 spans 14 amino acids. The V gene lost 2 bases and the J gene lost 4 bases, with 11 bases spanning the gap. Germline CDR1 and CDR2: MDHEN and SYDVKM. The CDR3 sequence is CASSLRVLFYGYTF. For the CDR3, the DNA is TGTGCCAGCAGTTTAAGAGTTCTCTTCTATGGCTACACCTTC.

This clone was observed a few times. The CDR3 DNA is TGTGCCTGGAGTGTACGGACAGGGGGGTGGGCTTTCTTT. This sequence encodes CAWSVRTGGWAFF. This chain connects TRBV30 to TRBJ1-1; 10 positions agree with TRBD1. The CDR3 totals 13 residues. Germline V gene sequence: CDR1 GTSNPN, CDR2 SVGIG (reference sequence). Germline trimming cut 0 bases from V and 11 bases from J; bases unmatched to any gene: 6.

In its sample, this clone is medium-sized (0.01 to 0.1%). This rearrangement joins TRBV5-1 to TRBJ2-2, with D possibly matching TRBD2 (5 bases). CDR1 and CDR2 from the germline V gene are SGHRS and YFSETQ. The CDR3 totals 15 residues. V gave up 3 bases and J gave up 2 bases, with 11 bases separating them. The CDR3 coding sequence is TGCGCCAGCAGCTCTCGGAGCGGAAACACCGGGGAGCTGTTTTTT. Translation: CASSSRSGNTGELFF.

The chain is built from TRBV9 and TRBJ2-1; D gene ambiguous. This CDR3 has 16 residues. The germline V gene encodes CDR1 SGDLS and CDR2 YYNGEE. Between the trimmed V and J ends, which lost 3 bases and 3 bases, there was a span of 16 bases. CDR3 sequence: CASSEGRNSFYNEQFF. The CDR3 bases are TGTGCCAGCAGCGAAGGGCGCAATTCCTTCTACAATGAGCAGTTCTTC.

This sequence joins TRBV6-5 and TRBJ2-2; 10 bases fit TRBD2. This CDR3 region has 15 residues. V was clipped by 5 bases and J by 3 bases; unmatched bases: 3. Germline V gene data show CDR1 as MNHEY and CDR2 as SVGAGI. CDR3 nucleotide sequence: TGTGCCAGCAGTCGGACTAGCGGTTACACCGGGGAGCTGTTTTTT. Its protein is CASSRTSGYTGELFF.

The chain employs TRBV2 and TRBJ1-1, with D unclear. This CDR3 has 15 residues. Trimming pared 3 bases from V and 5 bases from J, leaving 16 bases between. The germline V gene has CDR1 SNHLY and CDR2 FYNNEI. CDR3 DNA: TGTGCCAGCAGTGAGAGGCAGGCCGGGTATACTGAAGCTTTCTTT. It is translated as CASSERQAGYTEAFF.

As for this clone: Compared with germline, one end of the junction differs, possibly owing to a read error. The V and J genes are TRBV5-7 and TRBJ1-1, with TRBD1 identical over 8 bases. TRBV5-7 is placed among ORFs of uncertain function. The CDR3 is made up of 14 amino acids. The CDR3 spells CASSPYRGDTEAFF. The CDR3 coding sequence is TGTGCCAGCAGCCCTTACAGGGGGGACACTGAGGCTTTCTTT.

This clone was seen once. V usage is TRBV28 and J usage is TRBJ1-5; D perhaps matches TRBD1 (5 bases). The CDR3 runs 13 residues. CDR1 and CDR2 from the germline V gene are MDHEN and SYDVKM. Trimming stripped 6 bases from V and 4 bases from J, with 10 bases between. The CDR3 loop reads CASRRDGNQPQHF. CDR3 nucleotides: TGTGCCAGCAGGCGGGACGGAAATCAGCCCCAGCATTTT. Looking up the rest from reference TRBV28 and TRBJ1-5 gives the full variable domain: DVKVTQSSRYLVKRTGEKVFLECVQDMDHENMFWYRQDPGLGLRLIYFSYDVKMKEKGDIPEGYSVSREKKERFSLILESASTNQTSMYLCASRRDGNQPQHFGDGTRLSIL.

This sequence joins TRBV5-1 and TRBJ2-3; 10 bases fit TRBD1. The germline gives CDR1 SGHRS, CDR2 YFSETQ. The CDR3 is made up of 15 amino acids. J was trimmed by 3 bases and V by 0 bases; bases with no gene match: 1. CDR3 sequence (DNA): TGCGCCAGCAGCTTGGGGACAGGGGGTACAGATACGCAGTATTTT. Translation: CASSLGTGGTDTQYF. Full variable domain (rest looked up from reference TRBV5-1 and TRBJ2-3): KAGVTQTPRYLIKTRGQQVTLSCSPISGHRSVSWYQQTPGQGLQFLFEYFSETQRNKGNFPGRFSGRQFSNSRSEMNVSTLELGDSALYLCASSLGTGGTDTQYFGPGTRLTVL.

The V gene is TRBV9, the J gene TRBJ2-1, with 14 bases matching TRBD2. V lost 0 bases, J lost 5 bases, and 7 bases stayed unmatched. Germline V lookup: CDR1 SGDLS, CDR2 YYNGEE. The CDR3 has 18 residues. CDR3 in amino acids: CASSVGLAGGQADNEQFF. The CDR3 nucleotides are TGTGCCAGCAGCGTAGGACTAGCGGGGGGGCAAGCGGACAATGAGCAGTTCTTC. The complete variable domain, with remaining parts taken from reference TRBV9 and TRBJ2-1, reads DSGVTQTPKHLITATGQRVTLRCSPRSGDLSVYWYQQSLDQGLQFLIQYYNGEERAKGNILERFSAQQFPDLHSELNLSSLELGDSALYFCASSVGLAGGQADNEQFFGPGTRLTVL.